The entry below gives a single T cell receptor beta chain sequence along with its context. CDR3 size: 16 residues. Germline-derived CDR1 and CDR2 are MDHEN and SYDVKM. V trimming: 5 bases; J trimming: 3 bases; junction bases outside the gene matches: 10. Excluded were patients having autoimmune disease history or systemic immunosuppression. Baseline was the first blood sampling point, followed by cycle 4 day 1 and cycle 7 day 1. This specimen belongs to a study of OX40 agonist ivuxolimab in advanced cancers. Looking at the study overall: Averaging approximately 60 years in age, with a range of roughly 20 to 79, the cohort was approximately 83% male.

Only in-frame clones appear in the TCRdb table, and some are missing; sequencing was by immunoSEQ multiplex PCR. The sample has 10,000 to 15,000 clones, around 90% seen once. The receptor's source is an adult with an advanced solid tumor such as melanoma, head and neck, liver or kidney cancer. The specimen was CD4+ or CD8+ T cells sorted from blood, collected in a trial of the OX40 agonist ivuxolimab. V is TRBV28 and J is TRBJ2-7, with 10 bases identical to TRBD2. CDR3: CASSLLAGAPDYEQYF. DNA for the CDR3: TGTGCCAGCAGTCTCCTAGCGGGAGCCCCTGACTACGAGCAGTACTTC.